These T cell receptor beta chains were read from a single sample in a study of T cells in localized non-small cell lung cancer. Assay: immunoSEQ multiplex PCR; the TCRdb copy retains only in-frame clones and omits some. The data contain under 6,500 clones, 33% of them seen just once; the ten biggest clones take up approximately 8%. The specimen comprised lung tumor tissue, sampled before any cancer treatment. The receptor set was obtained from a female donor of 60 years or more with stage I lung adenocarcinoma. The CDR3 runs from the conserved cysteine through the conserved F or W. D genes are given only for firm matches. Not every row has a clone size; where given, it reads once, few, many or a size class.

V	J	D	size	CDR3	DNA
TRBV28	TRBJ2-3	TRBD2	few	CASSRLGRGGTDTQYF	TGTGCCAGCAGTCGATTGGGGCGGGGGGGTACAGATACGCAGTATTTT
TRBV11-3	TRBJ1-1	-	large	CASSSPGHYTEAFF	TGTGCCAGCAGCTCTCCGGGCCATTACACTGAAGCTTTCTTT
TRBV27	TRBJ1-6	TRBD1	few	CASSLLGQGISPLHF	TGTGCCAGCAGTTTATTGGGACAGGGCATTTCGCCCCTCCACTTT
TRBV6-8	TRBJ1-2	-	few	CASSASLRDPQPRGYTF	TGTGCCAGCAGTGCAAGCCTCCGGGACCCCCAACCTAGGGGCTACACCTTC
TRBV9	TRBJ1-2	-	-	CASSGWEGYGYTF	TGTGCCAGCAGCGGATGGGAGGGCTATGGCTACACCTTC
TRBV6-8	TRBJ1-2	TRBD1	few	CASSARGTVYGYTF	TGTGCCAGCAGTGCCAGGGGGACAGTCTATGGCTACACCTTC
TRBV6-8	TRBJ1-1	TRBD1	few	CASTPTGGATEAFF	TGTGCCAGCACCCCGACAGGGGGGGCCACTGAAGCTTTCTTT
TRBV9	TRBJ1-5	-	-	CASSVEAGSNQPQHF	TGTGCCAGCAGCGTAGAGGCGGGGAGCAATCAGCCCCAGCATTTT
TRBV29-1	TRBJ1-3	-	once	CSVGEAGNTIYF	TGCAGCGTTGGAGAGGCTGGAAACACCATATATTTT
TRBV4-1	TRBJ1-4	TRBD1	-	CASSETGGREKLFF	TGCGCCAGCAGCGAGACAGGGGGTCGCGAAAAACTGTTTTTT
TRBV25-1	TRBJ1-1	-	few	CASSPRTANTEAFF	TGTGCCAGCAGTCCACGGACGGCTAACACTGAAGCTTTCTTT
TRBV11-3	TRBJ2-1	-	-	CASSLSGYNYNEQFF	TGTGCCAGCAGCTTGAGCGGGTACAACTACAATGAGCAGTTCTTC
TRBV29-1	TRBJ1-2	-	-	CSVGRALYGYTF	TGCAGCGTTGGCAGGGCTTTGTATGGCTACACCTTC
TRBV12-5	TRBJ1-4	TRBD1	-	CATGTAYEKLFF	TGTGCCACCGGGACAGCGTATGAAAAACTGTTTTTT
TRBV1	TRBJ1-1	-	-	CASSQTPGQGNTEAFF	TGCGCCAGCAGCCAAACTCCGGGACAGGGGAACACTGAAGCTTTCTTT
TRBV9	TRBJ1-5	-	-	CASSPTHRLSNQPQHF	TGTGCCAGCAGCCCGACCCACAGGCTGAGCAATCAGCCCCAGCATTTT
TRBV5-1	TRBJ2-7	TRBD1	-	CASSVFPGQGIQTYEQYF	TGCGCCAGCAGTGTGTTCCCAGGACAGGGGATCCAGACCTACGAGCAGTACTTC
TRBV10-2	TRBJ1-1	-	few	CASSESRGSTEAFF	TGCGCCAGCAGTGAGTCACGGGGGTCGACTGAAGCTTTCTTT
TRBV9	TRBJ1-1	-	-	CASSVEGNTEAFF	TGTGCCAGCAGTGTTGAAGGGAACACTGAAGCTTTCTTT
TRBV28	TRBJ2-7	-	once	CASSSGQFRGRRSYEQYF	TGTGCCAGCAGTTCCGGACAGTTCCGGGGGCGACGCTCCTACGAGCAGTACTTC
TRBV11-3	TRBJ1-1	-	-	CASSLDVWGAEAFF	TGTGCCAGCAGCTTGGATGTATGGGGGGCTGAAGCTTTCTTT
TRBV10-3	TRBJ1-2	-	-	CAISEEQINYGYTF	TGTGCCATCAGTGAGGAACAGATTAACTATGGCTACACCTTC
TRBV18	TRBJ1-2	-	-	CASSPSRMGNNGYTF	TGTGCCAGCTCACCATCTCGAATGGGGAATAATGGCTACACCTTC
TRBV30	TRBJ2-7	TRBD1	-	CACPRERGLREQYF	TGTGCCTGCCCCAGGGAAAGGGGGCTTCGCGAGCAGTACTTC
TRBV28	TRBJ1-2	-	few	CASSLIPMVGYTF	TGTGCCAGCAGTTTAATTCCGATGGTTGGCTACACCTTC
TRBV18	TRBJ2-5	-	few	CASSPTDARETQYF	TGTGCCAGCTCTCCGACTGACGCACGGGAGACCCAGTACTTC
TRBV6-8	TRBJ1-6	-	few	CAISKHREVISPLHF	TGTGCCATCAGTAAACACAGGGAGGTAATCTCACCCCTCCACTTT
TRBV29-1	TRBJ2-3	-	few	CSVRTSTDTQYF	TGCAGCGTACGGACTAGCACAGATACGCAGTATTTT
TRBV5-1	TRBJ1-1	TRBD1	-	CASSLKGQGASEAFF	TGCGCCAGCAGCCTAAAGGGACAGGGGGCCTCTGAAGCTTTCTTT